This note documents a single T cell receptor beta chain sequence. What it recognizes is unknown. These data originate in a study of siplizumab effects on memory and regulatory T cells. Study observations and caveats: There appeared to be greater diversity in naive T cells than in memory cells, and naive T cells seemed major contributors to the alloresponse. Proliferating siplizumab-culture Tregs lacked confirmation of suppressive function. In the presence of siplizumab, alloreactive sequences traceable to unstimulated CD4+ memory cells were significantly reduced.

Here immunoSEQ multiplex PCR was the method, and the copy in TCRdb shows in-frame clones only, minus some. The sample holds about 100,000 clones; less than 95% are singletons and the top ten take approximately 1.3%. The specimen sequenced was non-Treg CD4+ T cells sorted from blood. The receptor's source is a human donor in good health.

CDR3 residues: CASGVGGRASTDTQYF. The CDR3 nucleotides read TGCGCCAGCGGCGTTGGGGGGCGCGCTAGCACAGATACGCAGTATTTT. This chain connects TRBV5-1 to TRBJ2-3; D tentatively reads TRBD1 or TRBD2 (6 bases each). V was shortened by 7 bases and J by 0 bases, with 18 bases between the two germline ends. The length of the CDR3 is 16 residues. Germline V gene data show CDR1 as SGHRS and CDR2 as YFSETQ.